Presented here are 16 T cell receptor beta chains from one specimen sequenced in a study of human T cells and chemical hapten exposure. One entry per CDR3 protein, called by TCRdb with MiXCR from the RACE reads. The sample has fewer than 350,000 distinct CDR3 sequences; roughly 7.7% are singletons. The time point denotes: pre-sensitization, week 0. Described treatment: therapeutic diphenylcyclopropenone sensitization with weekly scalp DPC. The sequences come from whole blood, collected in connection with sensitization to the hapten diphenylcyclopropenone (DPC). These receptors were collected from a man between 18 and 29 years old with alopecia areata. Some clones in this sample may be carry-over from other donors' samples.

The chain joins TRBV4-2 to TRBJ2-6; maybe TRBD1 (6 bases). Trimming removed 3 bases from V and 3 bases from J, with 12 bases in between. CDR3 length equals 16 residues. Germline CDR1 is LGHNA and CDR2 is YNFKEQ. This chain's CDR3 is CASSQAGTSGANVLTF. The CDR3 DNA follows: TGTGCCAGCAGCCAGGCCGGGACAAGTGGGGCCAACGTCCTGACTTTC.

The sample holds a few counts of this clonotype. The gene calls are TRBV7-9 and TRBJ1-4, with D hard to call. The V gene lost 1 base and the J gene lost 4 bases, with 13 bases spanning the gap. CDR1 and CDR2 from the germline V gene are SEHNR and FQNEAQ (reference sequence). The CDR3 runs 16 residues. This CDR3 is CASSLGFGRLNEKLFF. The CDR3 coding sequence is TGTGCCAGCAGCTTAGGTTTCGGCAGGCTTAATGAAAAACTGTTTTTT.

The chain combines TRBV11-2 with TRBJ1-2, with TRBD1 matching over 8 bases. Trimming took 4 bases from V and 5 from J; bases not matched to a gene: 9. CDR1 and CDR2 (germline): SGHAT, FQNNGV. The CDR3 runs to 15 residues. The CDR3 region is CASSWARQGIYGYTF. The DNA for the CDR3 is TGTGCCAGCAGCTGGGCGAGACAGGGGATATATGGCTACACCTTC.

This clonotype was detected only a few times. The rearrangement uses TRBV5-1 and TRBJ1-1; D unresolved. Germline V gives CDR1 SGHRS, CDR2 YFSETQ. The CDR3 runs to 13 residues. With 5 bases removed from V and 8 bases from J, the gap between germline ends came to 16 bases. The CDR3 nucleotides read TGCGCCAGCAGTTTCTCCGTGGGGTACGAAGCTTTCTTT. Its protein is CASSFSVGYEAFF.

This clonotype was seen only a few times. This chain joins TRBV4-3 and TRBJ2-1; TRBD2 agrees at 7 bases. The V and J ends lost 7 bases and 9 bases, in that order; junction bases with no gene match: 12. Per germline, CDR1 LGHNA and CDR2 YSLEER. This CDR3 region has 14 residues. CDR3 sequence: CASTRGVWEGEQFF. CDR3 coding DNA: TGCGCCAGCACAAGAGGGGTTTGGGAGGGTGAGCAGTTCTTC.

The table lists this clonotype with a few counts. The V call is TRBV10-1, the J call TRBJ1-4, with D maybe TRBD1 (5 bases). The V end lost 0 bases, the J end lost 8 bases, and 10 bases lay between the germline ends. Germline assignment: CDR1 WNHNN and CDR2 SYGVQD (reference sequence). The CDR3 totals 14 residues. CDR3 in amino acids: CASSESGGGEKLFF. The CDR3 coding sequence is TGCGCCAGCAGTGAGTCCGGGGGAGGCGAAAAACTGTTTTTT.

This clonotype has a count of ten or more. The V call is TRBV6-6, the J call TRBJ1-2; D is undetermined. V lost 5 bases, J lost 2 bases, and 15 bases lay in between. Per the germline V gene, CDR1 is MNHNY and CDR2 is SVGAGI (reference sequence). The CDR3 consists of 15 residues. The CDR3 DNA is TGTGCCAGCAGTCCCAATCGGATTCGGAACTATGGCTACACCTTC. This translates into CASSPNRIRNYGYTF.

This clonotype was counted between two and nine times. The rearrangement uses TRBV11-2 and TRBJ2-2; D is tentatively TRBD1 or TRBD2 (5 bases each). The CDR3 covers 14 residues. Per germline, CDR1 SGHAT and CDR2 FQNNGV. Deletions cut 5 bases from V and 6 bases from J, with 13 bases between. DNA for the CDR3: TGTGCCAGCAGCCCCCAGTTGGGGGCCGGGGAGCTGTTTTTT. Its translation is CASSPQLGAGELFF.

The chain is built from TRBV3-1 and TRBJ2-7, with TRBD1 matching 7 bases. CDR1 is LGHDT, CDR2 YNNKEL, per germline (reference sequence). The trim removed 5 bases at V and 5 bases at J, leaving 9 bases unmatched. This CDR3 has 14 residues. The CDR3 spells CASSYRQGRHEQYF. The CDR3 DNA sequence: TGTGCCAGCAGCTATAGACAGGGTCGCCACGAGCAGTACTTC.

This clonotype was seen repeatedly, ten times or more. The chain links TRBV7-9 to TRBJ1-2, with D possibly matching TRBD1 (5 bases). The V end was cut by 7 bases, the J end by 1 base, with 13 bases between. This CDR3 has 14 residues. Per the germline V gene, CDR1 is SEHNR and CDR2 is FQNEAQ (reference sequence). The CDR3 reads CASTGDRDNYGYTF. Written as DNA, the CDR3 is TGTGCCAGCACCGGCGACAGAGATAACTATGGCTACACCTTC.

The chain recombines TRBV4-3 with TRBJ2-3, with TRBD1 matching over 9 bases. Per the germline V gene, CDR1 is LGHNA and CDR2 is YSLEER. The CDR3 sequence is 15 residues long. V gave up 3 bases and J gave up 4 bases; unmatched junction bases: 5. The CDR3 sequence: CASSHGQGSSDTQYF. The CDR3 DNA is TGCGCCAGCAGCCACGGACAGGGGTCCTCAGATACGCAGTATTTT.

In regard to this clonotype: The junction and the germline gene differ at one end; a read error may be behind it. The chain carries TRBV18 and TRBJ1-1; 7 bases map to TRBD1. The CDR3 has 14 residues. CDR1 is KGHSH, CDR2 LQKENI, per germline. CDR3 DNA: TGTGTCAGCTCTCCAGGGGGATTGGCCACTGAAGCTTTCTTT. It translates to CVSSPGGLATEAFF. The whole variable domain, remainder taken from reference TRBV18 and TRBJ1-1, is NAGVMQNPRHLVRRRGQEARLRCSPMKGHSHVYWYRQLPEEGLKFMVYLQKENIIDESGMPKERFSAEFPKEGPSILRIQQVVRGDSAAYFCVSSPGGLATEAFFGQGTRLTVV.

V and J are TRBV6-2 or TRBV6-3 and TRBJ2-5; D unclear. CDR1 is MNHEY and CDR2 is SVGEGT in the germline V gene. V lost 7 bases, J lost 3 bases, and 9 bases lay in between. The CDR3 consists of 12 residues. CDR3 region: CASKGQEETQYF. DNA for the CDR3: TGTGCCAGCAAGGGCCAAGAAGAGACCCAGTACTTC.

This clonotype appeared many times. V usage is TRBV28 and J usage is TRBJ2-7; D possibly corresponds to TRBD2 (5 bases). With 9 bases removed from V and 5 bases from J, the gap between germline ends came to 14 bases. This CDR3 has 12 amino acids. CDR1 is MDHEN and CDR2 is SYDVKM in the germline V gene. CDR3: CASRTGKDEQYF. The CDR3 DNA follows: TGTGCCAGTAGGACCGGGAAGGACGAGCAGTACTTC.

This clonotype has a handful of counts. The CDR3 DNA reads as TGTGCCAGCTCAGGGGGGGCTAAAACTGAAGCTTTCTTT. Its protein is CASSGGAKTEAFF. The rearrangement links TRBV18 to TRBJ1-1; the D gene is possibly TRBD1 (6 bases). In germline, CDR1 is KGHSH, CDR2 LQKENI. CDR3 length: 13 amino acids. V lost 5 bases to trimming and J lost 5 bases, with 12 bases between them.

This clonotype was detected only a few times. CDR3 region: CASSGGTGSSGNTIYF. CDR3 in DNA: TGTGCCAGCAGTGGGGGCACCGGAAGCTCTGGAAACACCATATATTTT. The rearrangement uses TRBV27 and TRBJ1-3; TRBD1 might be the D (6 bases). This CDR3 region has 16 residues. Between the trimmed V and J ends, which lost 5 bases and 0 bases, there was a span of 14 bases. The V gene's germline CDR1 is MNHEY and CDR2 SMNVEV (reference sequence).